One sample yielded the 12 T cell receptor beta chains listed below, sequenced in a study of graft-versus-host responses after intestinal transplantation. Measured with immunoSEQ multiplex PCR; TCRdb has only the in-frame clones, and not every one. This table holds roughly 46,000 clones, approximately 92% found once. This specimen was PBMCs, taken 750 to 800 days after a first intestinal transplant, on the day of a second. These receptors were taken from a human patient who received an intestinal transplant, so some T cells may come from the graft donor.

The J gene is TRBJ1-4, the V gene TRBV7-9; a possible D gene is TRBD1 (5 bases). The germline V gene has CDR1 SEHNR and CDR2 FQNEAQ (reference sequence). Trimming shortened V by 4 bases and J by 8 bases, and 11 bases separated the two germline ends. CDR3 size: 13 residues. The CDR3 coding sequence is TGTGCCAGCAGCTCCACGGGGGGGGAAAAACTGTTTTTT. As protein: CASSSTGGEKLFF.

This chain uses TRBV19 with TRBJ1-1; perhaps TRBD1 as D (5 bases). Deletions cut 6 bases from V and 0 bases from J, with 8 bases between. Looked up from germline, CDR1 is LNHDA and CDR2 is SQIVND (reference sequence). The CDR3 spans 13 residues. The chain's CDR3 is CASSDRVNTEAFF. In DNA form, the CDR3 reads TGTGCCAGTAGCGACAGAGTGAACACTGAAGCTTTCTTT.

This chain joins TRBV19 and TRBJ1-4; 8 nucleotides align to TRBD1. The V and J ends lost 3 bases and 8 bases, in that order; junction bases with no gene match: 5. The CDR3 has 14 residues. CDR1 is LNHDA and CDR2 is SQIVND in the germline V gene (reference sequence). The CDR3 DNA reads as TGTGCCAGTAGTATTGGACAGGGAAGGGAAAAACTGTTTTTT. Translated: CASSIGQGREKLFF.

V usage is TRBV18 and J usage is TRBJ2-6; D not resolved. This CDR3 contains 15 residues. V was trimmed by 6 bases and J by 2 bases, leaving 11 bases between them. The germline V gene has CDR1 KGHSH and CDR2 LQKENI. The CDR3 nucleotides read TGTGCCAGCTCCATAAGAAGTGCTGGGGCCAACGTCCTGACTTTC. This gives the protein CASSIRSAGANVLTF.

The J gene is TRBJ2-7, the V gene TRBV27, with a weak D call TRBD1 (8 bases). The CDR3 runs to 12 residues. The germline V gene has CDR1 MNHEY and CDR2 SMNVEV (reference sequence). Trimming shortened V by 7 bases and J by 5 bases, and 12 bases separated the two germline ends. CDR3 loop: CASITGGDEQYF. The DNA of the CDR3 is TGTGCCAGCATCACAGGGGGGGACGAGCAGTACTTC.

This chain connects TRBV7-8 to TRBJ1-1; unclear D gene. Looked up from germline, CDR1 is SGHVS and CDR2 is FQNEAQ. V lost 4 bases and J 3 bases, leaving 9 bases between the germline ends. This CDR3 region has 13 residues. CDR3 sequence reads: CASSSTIDTEAFF. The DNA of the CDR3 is TGTGCCAGCAGCTCAACAATAGACACTGAAGCTTTCTTT. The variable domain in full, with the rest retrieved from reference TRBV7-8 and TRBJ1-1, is GAGVSQSPRYKVAKRGQDVALRCDPISGHVSLFWYQQALGQGPEFLTYFQNEAQLDKSGLPSDRFFAERPEGSVSTLKIQRTQQEDSAVYLCASSSTIDTEAFFGQGTRLTVV.

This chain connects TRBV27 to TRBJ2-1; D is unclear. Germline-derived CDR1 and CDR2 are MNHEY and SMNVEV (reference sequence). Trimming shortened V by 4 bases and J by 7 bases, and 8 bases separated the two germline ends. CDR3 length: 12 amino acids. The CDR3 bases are TGTGCCAGCAGTTCCCCCCCTAATGAGCAGTTCTTC. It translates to CASSSPPNEQFF.

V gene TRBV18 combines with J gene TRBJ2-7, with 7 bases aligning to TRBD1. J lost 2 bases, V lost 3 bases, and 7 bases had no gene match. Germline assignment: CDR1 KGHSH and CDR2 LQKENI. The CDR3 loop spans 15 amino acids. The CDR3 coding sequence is TGTGCCAGCTCACCCCCGGGACAGAAAGCCTACGAGCAGTACTTC. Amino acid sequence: CASSPPGQKAYEQYF.

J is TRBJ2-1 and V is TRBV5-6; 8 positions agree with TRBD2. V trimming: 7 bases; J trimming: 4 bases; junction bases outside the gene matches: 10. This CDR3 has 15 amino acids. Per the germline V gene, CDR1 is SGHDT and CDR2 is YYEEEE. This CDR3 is CASHYIAGPYNEQFF. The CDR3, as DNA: TGTGCCAGCCACTACATAGCGGGGCCTTACAATGAGCAGTTCTTC.

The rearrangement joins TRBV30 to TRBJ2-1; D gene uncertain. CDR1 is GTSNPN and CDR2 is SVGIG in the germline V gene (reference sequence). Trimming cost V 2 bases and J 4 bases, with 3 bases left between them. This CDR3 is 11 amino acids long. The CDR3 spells CAWSFYNEQFF. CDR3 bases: TGTGCCTGGAGTTTTTACAATGAGCAGTTCTTC.

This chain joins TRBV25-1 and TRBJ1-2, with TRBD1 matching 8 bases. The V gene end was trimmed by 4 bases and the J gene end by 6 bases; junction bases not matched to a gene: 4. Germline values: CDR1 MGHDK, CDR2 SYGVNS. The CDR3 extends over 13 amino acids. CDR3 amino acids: CASSVSGGHGYTF. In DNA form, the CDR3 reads TGTGCCAGCAGTGTATCAGGGGGCCATGGCTACACCTTC.

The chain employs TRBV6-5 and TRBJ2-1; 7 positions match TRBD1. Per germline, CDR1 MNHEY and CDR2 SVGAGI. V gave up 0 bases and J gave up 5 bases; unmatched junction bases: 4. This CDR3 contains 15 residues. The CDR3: CASSYSRQGNNEQFF. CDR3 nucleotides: TGTGCCAGCAGTTACTCGCGACAGGGAAACAATGAGCAGTTCTTC.